This TCR beta chain was recovered during a study of T cell responses to AZD1222 COVID-19 vaccine. Broader study findings: Vaccine-associated CD4 TCRs ranged over spike, dominating at 160-218 and 743-854.

Germline values: CDR1 SGHVS, CDR2 FNYEAQ. The CDR3 spans 16 residues. V dropped 5 bases and J dropped 10; count of bases not matched to a gene: 12. Method: immunoSEQ multiplex PCR; TCRdb's copy keeps in-frame clones and lacks some. The data hold some 140,000 clones, with around 93% observed a single time. Details on this clone: Its antigen is currently unknown.

The source was peripheral blood, collected on day 0 of AZD1222 vaccination. The receptor was derived from an adult in good health. This chain uses TRBV7-6 with TRBJ1-6, with 9 positions matching TRBD1. CDR3 coding DNA: TGTGCCAGCAGCAATACACCGGGACAGGGATACTCACCCCTCCACTTT. This encodes CASSNTPGQGYSPLHF.